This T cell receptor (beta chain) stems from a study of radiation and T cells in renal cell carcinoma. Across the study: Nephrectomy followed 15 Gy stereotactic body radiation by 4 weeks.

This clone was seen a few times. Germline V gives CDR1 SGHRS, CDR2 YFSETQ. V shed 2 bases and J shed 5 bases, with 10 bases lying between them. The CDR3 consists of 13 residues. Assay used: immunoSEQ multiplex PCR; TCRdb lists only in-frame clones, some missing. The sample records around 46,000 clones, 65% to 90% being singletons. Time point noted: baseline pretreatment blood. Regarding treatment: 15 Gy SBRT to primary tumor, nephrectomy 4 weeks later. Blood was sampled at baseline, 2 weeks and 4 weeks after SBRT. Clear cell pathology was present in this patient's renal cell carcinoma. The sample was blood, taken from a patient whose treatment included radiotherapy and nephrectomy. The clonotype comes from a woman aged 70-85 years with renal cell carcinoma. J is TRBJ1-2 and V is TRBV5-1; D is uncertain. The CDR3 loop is CASSFGERYGYTF. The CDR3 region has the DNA TGCGCCAGCAGCTTTGGGGAGAGGTATGGCTACACCTTC.